The 4 T cell receptor beta chains in this list originate from one sample, sequenced in a study of blood T cell repertoires in COVID-19. The table came from immunoSEQ multiplex PCR; TCRdb's copy has only in-frame clones and leaves some out. The sample consists of 250,000 or so clones, under 85% of them appearing once. Sequenced input: peripheral blood. The receptors were gathered from a human donor in a cohort sampled during active COVID-19.

V is TRBV19 and J is TRBJ2-7; D is uncertain. The V gene lost 1 base and the J gene lost 3 bases, with 7 bases spanning the gap. CDR1 and CDR2 from the germline V gene are LNHDA and SQIVND (reference sequence). This CDR3 has 13 residues. CDR3 protein: CASSIATGYEQYF. The DNA for the CDR3 is TGTGCCAGTAGTATAGCCACTGGCTACGAGCAGTACTTC.

The chain recombines TRBV9 with TRBJ1-5; tentatively, D is TRBD1 (5 bases). The V gene's germline CDR1 is SGDLS and CDR2 YYNGEE. With 0 bases removed from V and 6 bases from J, the gap between germline ends came to 10 bases. This CDR3 region has 14 residues. The CDR3 loop reads CASSVGGGGQPQHF. In nucleotides, the CDR3 is TGTGCCAGCAGCGTAGGGGGGGGAGGTCAGCCCCAGCATTTT.

The chain couples TRBV13 to TRBJ1-3; 7 positions match TRBD1. Germline-derived CDR1 and CDR2 are PRHDT and FYEKMQ (reference sequence). V trimming: 5 bases; J trimming: 5 bases; junction bases outside the gene matches: 3. This CDR3 is 13 amino acids long. The CDR3 sequence is CASSLQGRNTIYF. CDR3 coding DNA: TGTGCCAGCAGCCTACAGGGGAGAAACACCATATATTTT.

This clone was seen only a few times. This rearrangement joins TRBV28 to TRBJ2-1, with 8 nucleotides matching TRBD2. V shed 5 bases and J 7 bases; nucleotides not matched to a gene: 10. The length of the CDR3 is 15 residues. Germline CDR1 is MDHEN and CDR2 is SYDVKM. The DNA for the CDR3 is TGTGCCAGCAGTGTTTCAAGCGGGAGTTTGAATGAGCAGTTCTTC. This translates into CASSVSSGSLNEQFF.